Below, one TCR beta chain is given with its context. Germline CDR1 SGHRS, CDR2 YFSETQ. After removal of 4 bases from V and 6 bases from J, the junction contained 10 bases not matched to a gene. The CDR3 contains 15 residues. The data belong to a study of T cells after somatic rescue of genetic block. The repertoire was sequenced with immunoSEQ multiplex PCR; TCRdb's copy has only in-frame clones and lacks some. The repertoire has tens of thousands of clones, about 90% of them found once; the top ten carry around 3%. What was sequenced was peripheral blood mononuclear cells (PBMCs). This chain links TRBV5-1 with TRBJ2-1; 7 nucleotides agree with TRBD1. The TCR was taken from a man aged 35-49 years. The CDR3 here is CASSLYPGQSNEQFF. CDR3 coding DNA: TGCGCCAGCAGCCTATATCCGGGACAGAGCAATGAGCAGTTCTTC.